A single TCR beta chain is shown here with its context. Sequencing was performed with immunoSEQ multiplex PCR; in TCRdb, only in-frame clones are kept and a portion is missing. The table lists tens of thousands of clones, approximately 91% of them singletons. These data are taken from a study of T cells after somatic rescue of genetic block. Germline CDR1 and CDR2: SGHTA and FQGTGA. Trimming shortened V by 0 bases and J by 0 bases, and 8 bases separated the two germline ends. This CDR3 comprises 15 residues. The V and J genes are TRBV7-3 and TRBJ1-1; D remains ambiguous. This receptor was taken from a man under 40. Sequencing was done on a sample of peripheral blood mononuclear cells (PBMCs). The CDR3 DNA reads TGTGCCAGCAGCTTAACTGGACGGATGAACACTGAAGCTTTCTTT. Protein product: CASSLTGRMNTEAFF.